These 27 T cell receptor beta chains share one sample of origin, sequenced in a study of T-cell reconstitution after alpha-beta-depleted transplantation in children. Unique molecular identifiers were used in preparing the TCRbeta library. Via MiXCR, TCRdb re-called the PCR reads, giving one row per CDR3 protein. The table has hundreds of thousands of distinct CDR3 sequences, under 15% seen once. The input for sequencing was PBMCs, mostly from graft donor cells, taken 360 days after TCRalphabeta/CD19-depleted stem cell transplant. These receptors were collected from a male patient younger than 18 who had a stem cell transplant for acute myeloid leukemia, so the T cells may come from the graft donor.

This clonotype has more than one count but fewer than ten. This chain connects TRBV20-1 to TRBJ2-5; D is ambiguous. The V gene's germline CDR1 is DFQATT and CDR2 SNEGSKA (reference sequence). V lost 1 base to trimming and J lost 3 bases, with 9 bases between them. This CDR3 contains 13 residues. Written as DNA, the CDR3 is TGCAGTGCTAGAGTTGCCCAAAAAGAGACCCAGTACTTC. Translating it yields CSARVAQKETQYF.

The chain couples TRBV20-1 to TRBJ2-3, with TRBD1 matching 9 bases. The ends lost 1 base at V and 4 bases at J; junction bases unmatched: 3. Germline V gene lookup returns CDR1 DFQATT and CDR2 SNEGSKA (reference sequence). This CDR3 has 14 amino acids. CDR3 sequence reads: CSARVGQGADTQYF. DNA for the CDR3: TGCAGTGCTAGAGTGGGACAGGGCGCAGATACGCAGTATTTT.

Comments on this clonotype: A read error may produce the germline difference seen at one junction end. V and J are TRBV29-1 and TRBJ1-1; 9 bases line up with TRBD1. CDR3 size: 9 residues. In germline, CDR1 is SQVTM, CDR2 ANQGSEA. The CDR3 DNA reads as TGCAGCGTCCCTGGACAGGGGATCTTT. Protein product: CSVPGQGIF.

The V call is TRBV15, the J call TRBJ2-5; 13 bases are a match to TRBD2. This CDR3 comprises 17 residues. Germline V gene data show CDR1 as LNHNV and CDR2 as YYDKDF (reference sequence). V was pared by 3 bases and J by 4 bases, with 8 bases of the junction left unmatched. The CDR3 sequence: CATSSGLLAGGGETQYF. CDR3 DNA sequence: TGTGCCACCAGCAGCGGACTACTAGCGGGAGGGGGAGAGACCCAGTACTTC.

This clonotype was observed a few times. The V and J genes are TRBV7-8 and TRBJ2-1, with D perhaps TRBD1 (6 bases). The CDR3 spans 16 residues. The germline V gene encodes CDR1 SGHVS and CDR2 FQNEAQ. The V end was cut by 1 base, the J end by 8 bases, with 18 bases between. The CDR3 is CASSLVRLRNRDEQFF. The CDR3 region has the DNA TGTGCCAGCAGCTTAGTGCGGTTGCGCAACAGGGATGAGCAGTTCTTC.

The chain carries TRBV30 and TRBJ1-2, with 10 bases matching TRBD1. The V segment lost 5 bases and the J segment 4 bases; nucleotides outside the gene matches: 4. The CDR3 has 13 amino acids. The germline CDR1 and CDR2 sequences are GTSNPN and SVGIG (reference sequence). This CDR3 reads CAWGTGVLYGYTF. CDR3 bases: TGTGCCTGGGGGACAGGGGTTCTCTATGGCTACACCTTC. The full variable domain, completed using reference TRBV30 and TRBJ1-2, is SQTIHQWPATLVQPVGSPLSLECTVEGTSNPNLYWYRQAAGRGLQLLFYSVGIGQISSEVPQNLSASRPQDRQFILSSKKLLLSDSGFYLCAWGTGVLYGYTFGSGTRLTVV.

The V and J genes are TRBV9 and TRBJ1-4; tentative D call: TRBD1 (6 bases). The V end lost 0 bases, the J end lost 7 bases, and 28 bases lay between the germline ends. Per the germline V gene, CDR1 is SGDLS and CDR2 is YYNGEE. This CDR3 is 20 amino acids long. CDR3 nucleotide sequence: TGTGCCAGCAGCGTAGAAAAAAGGACAGATACGCCATACGGGAGTGAAAAACTGTTTTTT. The encoded protein is CASSVEKRTDTPYGSEKLFF.

The chain uses TRBV28 and TRBJ1-2, with D unclear. Germline CDR1 and CDR2: MDHEN and SYDVKM. Trimming removed 8 bases from V and 8 bases from J, with 9 bases in between. This CDR3 has 10 residues. The CDR3 is CASGLKGYTF. CDR3 coding DNA: TGTGCCAGCGGTCTTAAAGGCTACACCTTC.

The CDR3 sequence is CASSQTSGGTDTQYF. Written as DNA, the CDR3 is TGTGCCAGCAGCCAAACTAGCGGGGGCACAGATACGCAGTATTTT. The V gene is TRBV9, the J gene TRBJ2-3, with TRBD2 identical over 10 bases. CDR3 length equals 15 residues. V gave up 4 bases and J gave up 1 base; unmatched junction bases: 3. Germline V gives CDR1 SGDLS, CDR2 YYNGEE.

CDR3 region: CASSYFRQGINEQYF. Here the CDR3 DNA reads TGTGCCAGCAGTTATTTCCGACAGGGGATCAACGAGCAGTACTTC. The chain joins TRBV5-5 to TRBJ2-7; 8 nucleotides line up with TRBD1. The germline V gene has CDR1 SGHKS and CDR2 YYEKEE (reference sequence). V dropped 5 bases and J dropped 5; count of bases not matched to a gene: 12. This CDR3 has 15 residues.

In its sample, this clonotype was seen many times. A much larger clone differs by one base, so this may be a read error. The genes are TRBV27 and TRBJ2-1; D unclear. Germline assignment: CDR1 MNHEY and CDR2 SMNVEV (reference sequence). The CDR3 totals 11 residues. CDR3 region: CASSLYNEQFF. In DNA, the CDR3 is TGTGCCAGCAGCTTATACAATGAGCAGTTCTTC.

V usage is TRBV6-5 and J usage is TRBJ2-7, with D possibly being TRBD1 (6 bases). V was shortened by 0 bases and J by 1 base, with 13 bases between the two germline ends. The CDR3 runs 16 residues. Germline loops: CDR1 MNHEY, CDR2 SVGAGI. DNA for the CDR3: TGTGCCAGCAGTTACTCGAAGGGACAACCGTCCTACGAGCAGTACTTC. It codes for CASSYSKGQPSYEQYF.

This clonotype was seen more than once but under ten times. This chain links TRBV19 with TRBJ2-1; TRBD2 matches 13 bases. Germline loops: CDR1 LNHDA, CDR2 SQIVND (reference sequence). The CDR3 consists of 15 residues. The V and J ends lost 6 bases and 7 bases, in that order; junction bases with no gene match: 6. The CDR3, as DNA: TGTGCCAGTAGGATTGGACTAGCGGGAGTTAATGAGCAGTTCTTC. Translating it yields CASRIGLAGVNEQFF.

The V gene is TRBV28, the J gene TRBJ2-7, with TRBD1 as a possible D gene (6 bases). Germline V CDR1 and CDR2: MDHEN, SYDVKM. The V end lost 9 bases, the J end lost 0 bases, and 15 bases lay between the germline ends. The CDR3 has 14 amino acids. The chain's CDR3 is CARTSGQTSYEQYF. DNA for the CDR3: TGTGCCAGGACCTCTGGACAGACCTCCTACGAGCAGTACTTC.

Only a few counts were recorded for this clonotype. The chain carries TRBV29-1 and TRBJ2-1; 10 bases align to TRBD2. The CDR3 is made up of 15 amino acids. V gave up 5 bases and J gave up 0 bases; unmatched junction bases: 4. From germline, CDR1 is SQVTM and CDR2 ANQGSEA. The CDR3 DNA reads TGCAGCGTTTATAGCGGGAGGAGCTCCTACAATGAGCAGTTCTTC. Amino acid sequence: CSVYSGRSSYNEQFF.

V usage is TRBV7-2 and J usage is TRBJ2-5; D call uncertain. Germline CDR1 SGHTA, CDR2 FQGNSA. The CDR3 is 14 residues long. The V and J ends lost 5 bases and 1 base respectively, with 11 bases between them. The CDR3 here is CASSASLSQETQYF. CDR3 DNA: TGTGCCAGCAGCGCCTCACTAAGCCAAGAGACCCAGTACTTC.

This clonotype showed up many times. The rearrangement links TRBV28 to TRBJ2-1; D gene uncertain. CDR1 is MDHEN and CDR2 is SYDVKM in the germline V gene. The CDR3 has 15 residues. Between the trimmed V and J ends, which lost 3 bases and 1 base, there was a span of 10 bases. The CDR3 is CASSLILGSYNEQFF. The CDR3 nucleotides are TGTGCCAGCAGTTTGATACTCGGGTCCTACAATGAGCAGTTCTTC.

In this sample, this clonotype turned up a few times. This chain uses TRBV7-9 with TRBJ2-1; D is unresolved. Looked up from germline, CDR1 is SEHNR and CDR2 is FQNEAQ (reference sequence). The CDR3 runs to 16 residues. V lost 2 bases to trimming and J lost 1 base, with 12 bases between them. The CDR3 DNA reads TGTGCCAGCAGCTTAACCCCAGGCCTGTCCTACAATGAGCAGTTCTTC. The encoded protein is CASSLTPGLSYNEQFF.

The chain carries TRBV4-2 and TRBJ1-2; 7 nucleotides agree with TRBD1. V lost 3 bases and J lost 7; bases outside the gene matches: 8. The CDR3 is made up of 14 amino acids. Germline values: CDR1 LGHNA, CDR2 YNFKEQ. The CDR3 region is CASSQGDRAGGYTF. The CDR3 DNA reads as TGTGCCAGCAGCCAGGGTGACAGGGCGGGTGGCTACACCTTC.

The rearrangement links TRBV12-3 or TRBV12-4 to TRBJ1-3; D is uncertain. The CDR3 covers 15 residues. V was trimmed by 6 bases and J by 0 bases, leaving 12 bases between them. The CDR3 loop reads CASRVHGASGNTIYF. CDR3 nucleotides: TGTGCCAGCAGGGTACATGGTGCCTCTGGAAACACCATATATTTT.

The sample holds a few counts of this clonotype. The chain carries TRBV30 and TRBJ2-7; TRBD2 aligns across 11 bases. V gave up 0 bases and J gave up 8 bases; unmatched junction bases: 6. The CDR3 is made up of 14 amino acids. Germline V gives CDR1 GTSNPN, CDR2 SVGIG (reference sequence). The CDR3 bases are TGTGCCTGGAGTGTAAACCTAGCGGGAGGTCAGCAGTACTTC. Protein product: CAWSVNLAGGQQYF.

This clonotype was seen ten or more times. The V and J genes are TRBV7-8 and TRBJ2-3, with TRBD2 as a possible D gene (5 bases). Germline values: CDR1 SGHVS, CDR2 FQNEAQ. The CDR3 spans 14 residues. V was trimmed by 5 bases and J by 1 base, leaving 10 bases between them. CDR3 bases: TGTGCCAGCAGCCCACGTAGCGGCACAGATACGCAGTATTTT. Its protein is CASSPRSGTDTQYF.

The chain uses TRBV6-2 or TRBV6-3 and TRBJ2-4; tentative D call: TRBD2 (5 bases). The CDR3 is made up of 15 amino acids. Between the trimmed V and J ends, which lost 6 bases and 3 bases, there was a span of 15 bases. CDR1 and CDR2 from the germline V gene are MNHEY and SVGEGT. CDR3: CASRPLARGKNIQYF. In DNA form, the CDR3 reads TGTGCCAGCAGACCGCTCGCCCGGGGCAAAAACATTCAGTACTTC.

V gene TRBV9 combines with J gene TRBJ2-5, with D hard to call. V lost 0 bases to trimming and J lost 1 base, with 13 bases between them. The V gene's germline CDR1 is SGDLS and CDR2 YYNGEE. The CDR3 contains 16 residues. CDR3: CASSVAHHSSQETQYF. CDR3 DNA: TGTGCCAGCAGCGTAGCTCACCATTCGTCCCAAGAGACCCAGTACTTC.

The chain joins TRBV20-1 to TRBJ2-7; D is uncertain. The CDR3 runs 11 residues. V was pared by 2 bases and J by 5 bases, with 7 bases between. Germline V lookup: CDR1 DFQATT, CDR2 SNEGSKA (reference sequence). CDR3 region: CSARRPDEQYF. The CDR3 DNA reads as TGCAGTGCTAGAAGGCCCGACGAGCAGTACTTC.

The chain joins TRBV10-2 to TRBJ2-3; 10 bases are a match to TRBD2. Germline-derived CDR1 and CDR2 are WSHSY and SAAADI. J was trimmed by 2 bases and V by 0 bases; bases with no gene match: 8. This CDR3 contains 18 residues. The CDR3, as DNA: TGCGCCAGCAGTGAGTCGACCCTAGCGGGAGCCATCACAGATACGCAGTATTTT. Encoded protein: CASSESTLAGAITDTQYF.

This clonotype showed up just a few times. This chain uses TRBV10-2 with TRBJ2-1, with D tentatively TRBD2 (6 bases). Germline V lookup: CDR1 WSHSY, CDR2 SAAADI. The CDR3 has 17 amino acids. The V and J ends lost 10 bases and 2 bases respectively, with 24 bases between them. CDR3 sequence: CAILSPDGSATYNEQFF. The CDR3 DNA is TGCGCCATCCTGAGCCCAGACGGGAGTGCAACCTACAATGAGCAGTTCTTC.